One and the same sample provided the 32 T cell receptor beta chains below, sequenced in a study of cytomegalovirus exposure and HLA in healthy donors. Primers for the PCR totalled 60 Vbeta and 13 Jbeta. TCRdb's table, derived via immunoSEQ multiplex PCR, lists solely in-frame clones and lacks some. The sample has 120,000 to 150,000 clones; around 80% are singletons. Sequenced material: PBMCs. These receptor sequences come from a man between 18 and 35 years old in good health and CMV-seropositive.

V gene TRBV28 combines with J gene TRBJ1-1; D is unresolved. The CDR3 runs to 12 residues. The germline V gene encodes CDR1 MDHEN and CDR2 SYDVKM. Trimming took 3 bases from V and 0 from J, leaving 2 bases between them. The CDR3 coding sequence is TGTGCCAGCAGTTTCGTGAACACTGAAGCTTTCTTT. This encodes CASSFVNTEAFF.

The genes are TRBV28 and TRBJ1-3; the D is unclear. CDR1 is MDHEN and CDR2 is SYDVKM in the germline V gene. V dropped 5 bases and J dropped 0 bases, with 14 bases sitting between them. The CDR3 has 16 residues. The DNA for the CDR3 is TGTGCCAGCAGTGACAACAGTAAAATCTCTGGAAACACCATATATTTT. It specifies CASSDNSKISGNTIYF. The full variable domain, its missing parts supplied by reference TRBV28 and TRBJ1-3, is DVKVTQSSRYLVKRTGEKVFLECVQDMDHENMFWYRQDPGLGLRLIYFSYDVKMKEKGDIPEGYSVSREKKERFSLILESASTNQTSMYLCASSDNSKISGNTIYFGEGSWLTVV.

The chain recombines TRBV5-8 with TRBJ1-3; tentative D call: TRBD1 (6 bases). From germline, CDR1 is SGHTS and CDR2 YDEGEE. The V and J ends lost 2 bases and 0 bases respectively, with 12 bases between them. The CDR3 spans 16 residues. For the CDR3, the DNA is TGTGCCAGCAGCTTCCAGGGGCCGAGCTCTGGAAACACCATATATTTT. As protein: CASSFQGPSSGNTIYF.

V gene TRBV7-6 combines with J gene TRBJ2-5; tentatively, D is TRBD1 (6 bases). V lost 5 bases and J 7 bases, leaving 14 bases between the germline ends. The CDR3 is made up of 13 amino acids. CDR1 and CDR2 from the germline V gene are SGHVS and FNYEAQ. CDR3: CASSRPGGGTQYF. CDR3 sequence (DNA): TGTGCCAGCAGCCGCCCTGGGGGCGGGACCCAGTACTTC.

J is TRBJ1-2 and V is TRBV28; D gene ambiguous. CDR1 MDHEN and CDR2 SYDVKM come from the germline V gene. The germline V and J ends were trimmed by 7 bases and 0 bases, with 15 bases remaining between them. This CDR3 contains 15 residues. The DNA for the CDR3 is TGTGCCAGCATCGAAAAGCCCCTCCCTAACTATGGCTACACCTTC. Translated, it gives CASIEKPLPNYGYTF.

CDR3: CASSLADLSGRLGELFF. The CDR3 DNA sequence: TGTGCCAGCAGCTTAGCGGATTTGAGCGGGAGGTTGGGGGAGCTGTTTTTT. The rearrangement uses TRBV7-8 and TRBJ2-2; 9 nucleotides match TRBD2. The length of the CDR3 is 17 residues. The V and J ends lost 0 bases and 8 bases, in that order; junction bases with no gene match: 10. CDR1 and CDR2 from the germline V gene are SGHVS and FQNEAQ.

This chain connects TRBV27 to TRBJ2-1; D gene unclear. The CDR3 is made up of 11 amino acids. The V and J ends lost 6 bases and 10 bases respectively, with 10 bases between them. Looked up from germline, CDR1 is MNHEY and CDR2 is SMNVEV (reference sequence). The CDR3 sequence: CASRNLLEQFF. CDR3 in DNA: TGTGCCAGCAGAAATCTACTAGAGCAGTTCTTC.

This clone was observed a few times. V is TRBV5-5 and J is TRBJ1-2; D is unresolved. Germline V gene data show CDR1 as SGHKS and CDR2 as YYEKEE (reference sequence). V lost 3 bases, J lost 4 bases, and 13 bases lay in between. The CDR3 runs 14 residues. The CDR3: CASSWAGEIYGYTF. For the CDR3, the DNA is TGTGCCAGCAGCTGGGCAGGCGAGATCTATGGCTACACCTTC.

CDR3 sequence: CASTFGPGLEETQYF. The CDR3 DNA reads TGTGCCAGCACCTTTGGGCCAGGACTAGAAGAGACCCAGTACTTC. This sequence joins TRBV28 and TRBJ2-5; TRBD2 matches 7 bases. This CDR3 is 15 amino acids long. V was pared by 7 bases and J by 3 bases, with 11 bases of the junction left unmatched. Germline CDR1 and CDR2: MDHEN and SYDVKM.

The V call is TRBV7-9, the J call TRBJ2-3, with 10 nucleotides matching TRBD2. The CDR3 runs 16 residues. The ends lost 5 bases at V and 0 bases at J; junction bases unmatched: 5. The germline gives CDR1 SEHNR, CDR2 FQNEAQ (reference sequence). Written as DNA, the CDR3 is TGTGCCAGCAGCCTAACTAGCGGGGAAAGCACAGATACGCAGTATTTT. This translates into CASSLTSGESTDTQYF.

The chain employs TRBV4-1 and TRBJ2-7; D may be TRBD2 (5 bases). V dropped 1 base and J dropped 1 base, with 11 bases sitting between them. CDR3 size: 15 residues. The germline gives CDR1 MGHRA, CDR2 YSYEKL. The CDR3 reads CASSQVLGSSYEQYF. Here the CDR3 DNA reads TGCGCCAGCAGCCAAGTCTTAGGGAGTTCCTACGAGCAGTACTTC.

The CDR3 DNA reads as TGTGCCAGTAGTATAGTCGAACTAGCGGGATGGTACAATGAGCAGTTCTTC. Protein: CASSIVELAGWYNEQFF. The chain employs TRBV19 and TRBJ2-1, with 10 bases fitting TRBD2. This CDR3 comprises 17 residues. Germline CDR1 LNHDA, CDR2 SQIVND (reference sequence). After removal of 1 base from V and 4 bases from J, the junction contained 7 bases not matched to a gene.

This chain connects TRBV5-1 to TRBJ1-1; TRBD1 might be the D (5 bases). The V and J ends lost 3 bases and 4 bases respectively, with 13 bases between them. Germline CDR1 and CDR2: SGHRS and YFSETQ. The CDR3 runs to 14 residues. The CDR3 region has the DNA TGCGCCAGCAGCTATGATGCAGGGTCCACTGAAGCTTTCTTT. Residues: CASSYDAGSTEAFF.

This clone was detected only a few times. The rearrangement joins TRBV4-2 to TRBJ1-3; 8 positions agree with TRBD1. The CDR3 sequence is 15 residues long. Germline loops: CDR1 LGHNA, CDR2 YNFKEQ. The V gene end was trimmed by 4 bases and the J gene end by 2 bases; junction bases not matched to a gene: 4. CDR3 sequence (DNA): TGTGCCAGCAGCCCTCGGACAGGGACTGGAAACACCATATATTTT. Its translation: CASSPRTGTGNTIYF.

This chain uses TRBV6-5 with TRBJ2-7, with 7 bases fitting TRBD1. With 1 base clipped from V and 0 bases from J, the junction kept 6 bases outside the gene matches. In germline, CDR1 is MNHEY, CDR2 SVGAGI. CDR3 length: 16 residues. The CDR3 protein is CASSYWAGGSSYEQYF. In DNA, the CDR3 is TGTGCCAGCAGTTACTGGGCAGGGGGTAGCTCCTACGAGCAGTACTTC.

This clone was detected only once. V usage is TRBV1 and J usage is TRBJ2-1; no check of the table's D call, TRBD1, against the DNA was made. TRBV1 is deemed a pseudogene. The CDR3 sequence is 18 residues long. The CDR3 sequence is CTSSQEEDRPKNYNEQFF. In nucleotides, the CDR3 is TGCACCAGCAGCCAAGAAGAGGACAGACCTAAGAACTACAATGAGCAGTTCTTC.

The V gene is TRBV7-8, the J gene TRBJ1-5; unclear D gene. The CDR3 covers 19 residues. Per germline, CDR1 SGHVS and CDR2 FQNEAQ. V was pared by 4 bases and J by 0 bases, with 22 bases between. The CDR3 here is CASSSPLVGGILSNQPQHF. The DNA of the CDR3 is TGTGCCAGCAGCTCTCCCCTAGTCGGCGGAATTCTTAGCAATCAGCCCCAGCATTTT.

The gene calls are TRBV5-1 and TRBJ1-5; no reliable D call. V shed 1 base and J shed 2 bases, with 10 bases lying between them. CDR3 length equals 15 residues. Germline V gene data show CDR1 as SGHRS and CDR2 as YFSETQ. In nucleotides, the CDR3 is TGCGCCAGCAGCTTGTCAGGTGAAGGCAATCAGCCCCAGCATTTT. This sequence encodes CASSLSGEGNQPQHF. The variable domain in full, with the rest retrieved from reference TRBV5-1 and TRBJ1-5, is KAGVTQTPRYLIKTRGQQVTLSCSPISGHRSVSWYQQTPGQGLQFLFEYFSETQRNKGNFPGRFSGRQFSNSRSEMNVSTLELGDSALYLCASSLSGEGNQPQHFGDGTRLSIL.

This clone was picked up a small number of times. The rearrangement joins TRBV6-5 to TRBJ2-5; 9 positions match TRBD2. The end of the DNA is better explained by TRBJ2-7, so the J call may be wrong. CDR1 and CDR2 from the germline V gene are MNHEY and SVGAGI. The CDR3 has 15 residues. CDR3 bases: TGTGCCAGCAGTTACGGCGGGAGGGCCTTGCACGAGCAGTACTTC. This translates into CASSYGGRALHEQYF.

This clone is a singleton in its sample. The chain employs TRBV11-2 and TRBJ1-4, with D perhaps matching TRBD1 (5 bases). The CDR3 loop spans 16 amino acids. Germline assignment: CDR1 SGHAT and CDR2 FQNNGV. V was pared by 1 base and J by 5 bases, with 14 bases between. CDR3 loop: CASSLGQRGLNEKLFF. The CDR3, as DNA: TGTGCCAGCAGCTTAGGTCAGAGGGGACTCAATGAAAAACTGTTTTTT. The whole variable domain, filled in from reference TRBV11-2 and TRBJ1-4, reads EAGVAQSPRYKIIEKRQSVAFWCNPISGHATLYWYQQILGQGPKLLIQFQNNGVVDDSQLPKDRFSAERLKGVDSTLKIQPAKLEDSAVYLCASSLGQRGLNEKLFFGSGTQLSVL.

This chain connects TRBV5-1 to TRBJ2-5, with 8 bases that match TRBD2. The CDR3 is 16 amino acids. Unmatched junction bases numbered 9, after V lost 0 bases and J lost 5 bases. Per germline, CDR1 SGHRS and CDR2 YFSETQ. CDR3: CASSLVVAGSGETQYF. The CDR3, as DNA: TGCGCCAGCAGCTTGGTGGTAGCGGGGTCTGGGGAGACCCAGTACTTC.

The chain carries TRBV9 and TRBJ2-2, with D unresolved. Germline CDR1 SGDLS, CDR2 YYNGEE. V was shortened by 1 base and J by 0 bases, with 13 bases between the two germline ends. CDR3 length: 17 residues. CDR3 loop: CASSVSMTLSNTGELFF. DNA for the CDR3: TGTGCCAGCAGCGTATCGATGACACTCTCGAACACCGGGGAGCTGTTTTTT.

The chain links TRBV5-1 to TRBJ1-4; D is uncertain. The length of the CDR3 is 14 residues. Trimming took off 4 bases at V and 4 bases at J, with 11 bases between the two ends. Germline lookup yields CDR1 SGHRS and CDR2 YFSETQ. This chain's CDR3 is CASSPTSSNEKLFF. Here the CDR3 DNA reads TGCGCCAGCAGCCCCACCTCGAGTAATGAAAAACTGTTTTTT.

This rearrangement joins TRBV28 to TRBJ2-1; D call uncertain. Trimming took off 7 bases at V and 0 bases at J, with 16 bases between the two ends. The CDR3 spans 16 residues. Germline CDR1 and CDR2: MDHEN and SYDVKM. CDR3 coding DNA: TGTGCCAGCATCTCCCCGGTACCAAGCTCCTACAATGAGCAGTTCTTC. Protein sequence: CASISPVPSSYNEQFF.

The gene calls are TRBV2 and TRBJ2-3; D may be TRBD2 (7 bases). V lost 2 bases and J 1 base, leaving 10 bases between the germline ends. There are 15 residues in the CDR3. Germline CDR1 is SNHLY and CDR2 is FYNNEI. The CDR3 DNA reads as TGTGCCAGCAGTGAATGGCGGGGGCGCACAGATACGCAGTATTTT. Amino acid sequence: CASSEWRGRTDTQYF.

The genes are TRBV19 and TRBJ1-1, with 8 bases identical to TRBD1. The ends lost 6 bases at V and 0 bases at J; junction bases unmatched: 3. This CDR3 region has 14 residues. Germline V CDR1 and CDR2: LNHDA, SQIVND (reference sequence). CDR3 in DNA: TGTGCCAGTAGCTTACAGGGGGTGAACACTGAAGCTTTCTTT. This codes for CASSLQGVNTEAFF.

The gene calls are TRBV4-1 and TRBJ1-1, with TRBD1 matching over 9 bases. The CDR3 runs 12 residues. Looked up from germline, CDR1 is MGHRA and CDR2 is YSYEKL. V dropped 3 bases and J dropped 11; count of bases not matched to a gene: 4. DNA for the CDR3: TGCGCCAGCAGCCAGATACAGGGGGCGGCTTTCTTT. Encoded protein: CASSQIQGAAFF.

The V call is TRBV29-1, the J call TRBJ2-7; D possibly corresponds to TRBD2 (5 bases). The CDR3 is 12 residues long. CDR1 and CDR2 from the germline V gene are SQVTM and ANQGSEA. Trimming took 1 base from V and 6 from J, leaving 10 bases between them. The CDR3 spells CSVEGTSCEQYF. The CDR3 DNA sequence: TGCAGCGTTGAAGGGACTTCGTGCGAGCAGTACTTC.

CDR3 nucleotides: TGTGCCAGCAGCTCGGGAGTCACCCGCAACACCGGGGAGCTGTTTTTT. Protein sequence: CASSSGVTRNTGELFF. This chain connects TRBV5-4 to TRBJ2-2; possible D gene TRBD2, 6 bases. The V end was cut by 3 bases, the J end by 2 bases, with 14 bases between. The CDR3 has 16 amino acids. Germline CDR1 and CDR2: SGHNT and YYREEE (reference sequence). Full variable domain (outside the CDR3, taken from reference TRBV5-4 and TRBJ2-2): ETGVTQSPTHLIKTRGQQVTLRCSSQSGHNTVSWYQQALGQGPQFIFQYYREEENGRGNFPPRFSGLQFPNYSSELNVNALELDDSALYLCASSSGVTRNTGELFFGEGSRLTVL.

J is TRBJ2-7 and V is TRBV30; no definite D call. The CDR3 totals 15 residues. In germline, CDR1 is GTSNPN, CDR2 SVGIG (reference sequence). Trimming cost V 8 bases and J 6 bases, with 26 bases left between them. CDR3 in DNA: TGTGCCACCTCAAACCCCCCGGCGAACTCGGGCGAGCAGTACTTC. This sequence encodes CATSNPPANSGEQYF.

This clone was detected only once. The V gene is TRBV30, the J gene TRBJ1-2, with no clear D. Germline V gives CDR1 GTSNPN, CDR2 SVGIG (reference sequence). The CDR3 covers 14 residues. Trimming left V 2 bases short and J 7 bases short, with 17 bases between. The chain's CDR3 is CAWSPPHRGVGYTF. CDR3 DNA sequence: TGTGCCTGGAGTCCCCCCCACCGCGGGGTTGGCTACACCTTC.

J is TRBJ2-1 and V is TRBV15; the match to TRBD2 covers 7 bases. Trimming at V came to 0 bases and at J to 10 bases, leaving 6 bases not matched to a gene. The germline CDR1 and CDR2 sequences are LNHNV and YYDKDF (reference sequence). The CDR3 is made up of 14 amino acids. The CDR3 DNA is TGTGCCACCAGCAGAGATTTTGTTAGCGGGGAGCAGTTCTTC. This sequence encodes CATSRDFVSGEQFF.